The T cell receptor beta chain under discussion was sequenced for a study of CD8 T cells in Susac syndrome. Sequencing targeted TCR beta in T cells from blood (CD8+ and CD4+). In the multiple sclerosis control group, patients were treatment-naive and had stable or active relapsing-remitting disease. The CDR3 sequence is 16 residues long. CDR1 is MDHEN and CDR2 is SYDVKM in the germline V gene. V was pared by 4 bases and J by 6 bases, with 12 bases of the junction left unmatched. The RNA, roughly 0.5 to 1 ug, was put through reverse transcription using random hexamers. TCRdb independently ran MiXCR on the immunoSEQ multiplex PCR reads; one entry per CDR3 protein. The sample has about 280,000 distinct CDR3 sequences, roughly 85% seen once.

The sequencing input was CD8+ T cells from PBMCs. This chain connects TRBV28 to TRBJ2-1, with 7 nucleotides matching TRBD2. This sequence was found in a human donor with multiple sclerosis. In DNA form, the CDR3 reads TGTGCCAGCAGTTCACCCAGGGAGGGAGGTTTCAATGAGCAGTTCTTC. This gives the protein CASSSPREGGFNEQFF.